This T cell receptor (beta chain) was observed in a study of regulatory T cells in long-lasting Graves disease. Regarding time point: newly diagnosed GD, antithyroid drugs for less than 3 months. RNA extracted from PBMCs served as the sequencing template. Remarks on this clonotype: What it recognizes is unknown.

Overall study findings and caveats: TCR diversity was lower in persistent than newly diagnosed Graves' disease.

V lost 6 bases and J lost 6; bases outside the gene matches: 7. The CDR3 runs 15 residues. Germline CDR1 and CDR2: SGHAT and FQNNGV. The TCR beta library used iRepertoire HTBI primers with Arm-PCR amplification of CDR3. TCRdb reprocessed the multiplex PCR reads via MiXCR and lists one record per CDR3 protein. The top ten hold less than 15% of the sample, which has around 250,000 distinct CDR3 sequences, approximately 18% seen once. The sample was also linked to a second study, of T cells in Graves' hyperthyroidism and ophthalmopathy. That source adds: The TCR CDR3 was amplified in a first-round RT-PCR using the HTBI primer set.

The sequence derives from a woman in her 30s with Graves disease. Here the sequenced sample was peripheral blood mononuclear cells (PBMCs), taken at new diagnosis, from a patient treated with antithyroid drugs. The rearrangement uses TRBV11-2 and TRBJ2-3; 12 nucleotides line up with TRBD2. The CDR3 here is CASRLTSGGGDTQYF. As DNA, the CDR3 is TGTGCCAGCAGGCTGACTAGCGGGGGAGGGGATACGCAGTATTTT. The complete variable domain, with remaining parts taken from reference TRBV11-2 and TRBJ2-3, reads EAGVAQSPRYKIIEKRQSVAFWCNPISGHATLYWYQQILGQGPKLLIQFQNNGVVDDSQLPKDRFSAERLKGVDSTLKIQPAKLEDSAVYLCASRLTSGGGDTQYFGPGTRLTVL.